Reported below is one T cell receptor (beta chain). There is no known antigen for this receptor. Base qualities are not at hand, and no much larger clone is one base apart. From the germline V gene (reference sequence), CDR1 is MNHNY and CDR2 is SVGAGI. Relative to germline, V is 6 bases shorter and J is 4 bases shorter, with 22 bases between their ends. The CDR3 spans 16 residues, from the cysteine through the phenylalanine. Only the CDR3 DNA is retained, 48 bases long and in frame from the first base. The time point label for this specimen denotes: roughly 23 months on ibrutinib. Approximately 2 micrograms of genomic DNA were extracted from cryopreserved PBMCs for TCR beta library preparation. Longitudinal blood samples from CLL patients receiving ibrutinib monotherapy were subjected to high-throughput TCR beta sequencing. The patients took part in an open-label, single-center phase 2 trial of ibrutinib monotherapy.

The sample comes from a study of cytotoxic CD8 clonotypes in ibrutinib-treated CLL (dated by TCRdb to the early 2020s). Background for the entire study: The cohort was composed of around twelve relapsed/refractory and around 15 treatment-naive patients; IGHV unmutated status was identified in 17 patients. Responses were partial in around 25 patients and complete in 2; after median approximately 69 months follow-up, about 14 stayed in remission and some twelve progressed. Response samples were obtained after a median of approximately twelve months of treatment, with a range of roughly 6 to 36 months. On average, each sample had 255,043 productive templates and 94,082 productive rearrangements. Of the 70 to 100 people in the trial, around 26 had longitudinal samples available. Cryopreserved peripheral blood mononuclear cells were collected at three points: before therapy, at response, and at either sustained remission or disease progression. Patients were still on ibrutinib when every remission and progressive disease sample was collected.

Each clonotype received, on average, 10x coverage in deep resolution sequencing performed on a MiSeq, where the target depth lay between 1 in 1 million and 1 in 200,000 T cells. The immunoSEQ hsTCRB Kit was used to generate the TCR beta libraries. Turning to the authors' computational methods: ImmunoSEQ Data Assistant and ImmunoSEQ Analyzer were used for data analysis, and V, D and J genes were assigned according to IMGT definitions. Clonality, which ranges from 0 to 1, was calculated by subtracting the normalized Shannon entropy of productive rearrangement frequencies from one. Only overrepresented clonotypes making up at least 0.05% of each patient's repertoire were included in the public clonotype analysis. About twelve age-matched healthy donor repertoires from immuneACCESS were used as controls for clonality. TCRdb took this table from immuneACCESS and kept in-frame rearrangements with V and J called. Such tables lack part of the clones; where checked against another copy, unresolved V genes explain under half of the gap, and the rest is unexplained. Clonal size and the V and J genes are those of that table, whereas D and trimming came from the DNA. For this sample the table gives roughly 160,000 clones, of which under 85% were detected only once. The top ten constitute under 5.5% of the sample.

On the study overall, not on this receptor specifically: Clonality increased at ibrutinib response, stayed stable in sustained remission, and fell back toward baseline at progression. Public clonotypes were rare and either shrank or stayed stable during treatment, and the rise in clonality at ibrutinib response reflected expansion of private clonotypes. Baseline clonality was found to be higher than that of age-matched healthy donors and was strongly correlated with circulating CD8+ T-cell counts. Sampling times were not matched between patients in sustained remission and patients whose disease was progressing, and lymph node repertoires were not examined.

This TCR derives from a human donor with chronic lymphocytic leukemia. This chain joins TRBV6-6 to TRBJ2-7; 6 matching bases give a weak D call of TRBD2. The source was PBMCs, collected after 24 months of ibrutinib treatment. The DNA sequence is given as TGTGCCAGCAGCCCGACTTCCCGGCGGGACGAGTACGAGCAGTACTTC. Protein translation: CASSPTSRRDEYEQYF.